This T cell receptor beta chain was recorded in a study of blood T cell repertoires in COVID-19. About the research overall: Sites across the United States, Italy and Spain contributed samples from acute and convalescent COVID-19. In each case, the material was cDNA or gDNA derived from T cells, B-cell-depleted T cells, or PBMCs.

As originally analysed: Reference gene primer amplification in the assay estimated nucleated cell counts. Assay: immunoSEQ multiplex PCR; the TCRdb copy retains only in-frame clones and omits some. The V and J calls and clone size were taken over from that table, and D and trimming were inferred from the DNA. The sample carries 50,000 to 70,000 clones, about 75% recorded once. This CDR3 contains 16 residues. Germline CDR1 reads KGHSY; CDR2 reads FQNENV. The junction had 5 bases not matched to a gene; V was cut back by 0 bases and J by 6 bases. The specimen sequenced was peripheral blood. The clonotype originates from a man in his forties or fifties with active or convalescent COVID-19. The chain carries TRBV16 and TRBJ1-5, with TRBD1 matching over 10 bases. CDR3: CASSQSWDRGPQPQHF. Written as DNA, the CDR3 is TGTGCCAGCAGCCAATCGTGGGACAGGGGCCCTCAGCCCCAGCATTTT.